Described below is a single T cell receptor (beta chain) sequence and its context. The sample comes from a study of blood T cell repertoires in COVID-19. Assay used: immunoSEQ multiplex PCR; TCRdb lists only in-frame clones, some missing. The sample has around 300,000 clones, about 85% seen once. This CDR3 contains 14 residues. Per the germline V gene, CDR1 is MGHRA and CDR2 is YSYEKL. V lost 5 bases and J lost 2; bases outside the gene matches: 3. The receptor was derived from a woman between 50 and 59 years old who had recovered from COVID-19. The material sequenced was PBMCs or T cells enriched from blood (not recorded which). The genes are TRBV4-1 and TRBJ2-5, with TRBD2 matching 9 bases. The CDR3: CASSFAGGQETQYF. The CDR3 DNA is TGCGCCAGCAGCTTTGCGGGGGGGCAAGAGACCCAGTACTTC.